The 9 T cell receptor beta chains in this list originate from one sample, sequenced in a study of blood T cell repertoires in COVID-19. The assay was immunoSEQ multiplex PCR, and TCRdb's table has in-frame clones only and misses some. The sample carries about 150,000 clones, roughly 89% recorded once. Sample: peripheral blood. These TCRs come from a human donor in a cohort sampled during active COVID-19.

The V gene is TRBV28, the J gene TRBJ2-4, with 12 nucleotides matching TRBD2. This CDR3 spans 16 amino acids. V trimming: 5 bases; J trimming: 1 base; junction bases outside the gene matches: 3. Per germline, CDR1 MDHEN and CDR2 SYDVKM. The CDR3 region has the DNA TGTGCCAGCAGTGCTAGCGGGGGGGGCGCCAAAAACATTCAGTACTTC. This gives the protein CASSASGGGAKNIQYF.

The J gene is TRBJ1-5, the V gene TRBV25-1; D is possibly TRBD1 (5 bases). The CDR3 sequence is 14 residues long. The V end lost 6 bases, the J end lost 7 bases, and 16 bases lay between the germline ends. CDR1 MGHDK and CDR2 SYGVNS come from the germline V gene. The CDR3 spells CASRGSGDFQPQHF. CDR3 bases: TGTGCCAGCAGGGGGTCCGGGGACTTCCAGCCCCAGCATTTT.

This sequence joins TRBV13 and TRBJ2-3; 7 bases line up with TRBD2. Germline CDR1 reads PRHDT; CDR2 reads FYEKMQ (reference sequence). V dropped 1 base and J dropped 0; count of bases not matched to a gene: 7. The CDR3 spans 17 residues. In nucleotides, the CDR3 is TGTGCCAGCAGCTTAGCGGGGGGACTCTATAGCACAGATACGCAGTATTTT. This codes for CASSLAGGLYSTDTQYF. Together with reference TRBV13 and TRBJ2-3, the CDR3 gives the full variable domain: AAGVIQSPRHLIKEKRETATLKCYPIPRHDTVYWYQQGPGQDPQFLISFYEKMQSDKGSIPDRFSAQQFSDYHSELNMSSLELGDSALYFCASSLAGGLYSTDTQYFGPGTRLTVL.

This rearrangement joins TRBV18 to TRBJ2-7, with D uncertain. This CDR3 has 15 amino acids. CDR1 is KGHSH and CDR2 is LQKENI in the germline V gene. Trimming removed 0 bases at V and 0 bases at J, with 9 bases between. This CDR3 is CASSPPGKSSYEQYF. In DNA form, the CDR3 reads TGTGCCAGCTCACCACCGGGCAAGAGCTCCTACGAGCAGTACTTC.

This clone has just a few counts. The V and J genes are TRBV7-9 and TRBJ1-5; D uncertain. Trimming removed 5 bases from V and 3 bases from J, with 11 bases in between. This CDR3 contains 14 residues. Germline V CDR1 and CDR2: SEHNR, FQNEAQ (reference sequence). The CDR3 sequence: CASSKWEYNQPQHF. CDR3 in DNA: TGTGCCAGCAGCAAATGGGAGTACAATCAGCCCCAGCATTTT.

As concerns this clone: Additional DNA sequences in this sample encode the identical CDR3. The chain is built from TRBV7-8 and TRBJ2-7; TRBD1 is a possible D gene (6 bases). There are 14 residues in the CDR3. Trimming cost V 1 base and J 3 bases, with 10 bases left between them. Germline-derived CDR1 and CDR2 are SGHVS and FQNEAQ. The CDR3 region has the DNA TGTGCCAGCAGCTTAGTTGGACAGAGCTACGAGCAGTACTTC. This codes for CASSLVGQSYEQYF.

CDR3: CASSKQGTNEKLFF. CDR3 sequence (DNA): TGTGCCAGCAGTAAACAGGGGACTAATGAAAAACTGTTTTTT. V usage is TRBV6-5 and J usage is TRBJ1-4; 7 bases map to TRBD1. The CDR3 consists of 14 residues. Per the germline V gene, CDR1 is MNHEY and CDR2 is SVGAGI. V shed 5 bases, J shed 2 bases, and the junction held 2 bases outside the gene matches.

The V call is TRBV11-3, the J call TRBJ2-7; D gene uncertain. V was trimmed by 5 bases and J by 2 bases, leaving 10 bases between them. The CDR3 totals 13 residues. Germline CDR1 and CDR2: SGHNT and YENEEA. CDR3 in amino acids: CASSIISAYEQYF. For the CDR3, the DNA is TGTGCCAGCAGCATCATCAGTGCCTACGAGCAGTACTTC.

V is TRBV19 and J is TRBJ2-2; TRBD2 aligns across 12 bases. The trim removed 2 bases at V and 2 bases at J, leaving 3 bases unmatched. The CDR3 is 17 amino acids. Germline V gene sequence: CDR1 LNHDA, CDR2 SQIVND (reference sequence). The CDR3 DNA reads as TGTGCCAGTAGTATACTAGCGGGAGGGGGAAACACCGGGGAGCTGTTTTTT. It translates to CASSILAGGGNTGELFF. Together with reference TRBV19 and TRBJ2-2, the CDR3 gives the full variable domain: DGGITQSPKYLFRKEGQNVTLSCEQNLNHDAMYWYRQDPGQGLRLIYYSQIVNDFQKGDIAEGYSVSREKKESFPLTVTSAQKNPTAFYLCASSILAGGGNTGELFFGEGSRLTVL.